This T cell receptor beta chain was profiled in a study of shared clonotypes between healthy human individuals. CDR3 length: 15 amino acids. Germline V CDR1 and CDR2: SQVTM, ANQGSEA. Trimming shortened V by 3 bases and J by 2 bases, and 15 bases separated the two germline ends. Data came from immunoSEQ multiplex PCR; TCRdb stores just in-frame clones and leaves some out. The sample yields some 630,000 clones, about 78% seen once. The sequenced sample consisted of memory CD4+ T cells sorted from blood. Subset indicated: CD45RA-negative fraction. This clonotype was obtained from a woman in her twenties or thirties in good health. The J gene is TRBJ2-3, the V gene TRBV29-1; TRBD1 is a possible D gene (5 bases). CDR3 amino acids: CSVDHRQGYTDTQYF. CDR3 DNA: TGCAGCGTTGATCATAGGCAGGGATACACAGATACGCAGTATTTT.